This T cell receptor beta chain stems from a study of response to subunit inactivated influenza vaccine. Study-wide points: The authors suggested that every seasonal influenza vaccination recruits few new T cells.

Each CDR3 protein is one row after TCRdb ran MiXCR on the RT-PCR reads. The sample includes about 530,000 distinct CDR3 sequences, 12% seen only once; the top ten take more than 8.5%. The V segment lost 2 bases and the J segment 8 bases; nucleotides outside the gene matches: 7. Germline values: CDR1 SGDLS, CDR2 YYNGEE. The CDR3 runs 15 residues. With respect to this clonotype: Its antigen remains unidentified.

The V call is TRBV9, the J call TRBJ2-1; 10 bases are a match to TRBD2. The receptor comes from a man in his forties or fifties who received an inactivated influenza vaccine. The sample consisted of PBMCs from blood, taken on the day of vaccination. CDR3 residues: CASSVERGGLDEQFF. The CDR3 DNA follows: TGTGCCAGCAGCGTCGAGCGGGGGGGCTTGGATGAGCAGTTCTTC.